These 7 T cell receptor beta chains share one sample of origin, sequenced in a study of cytomegalovirus exposure and HLA in healthy donors. The PCR ran on 60 Vbeta and 13 Jbeta primers. Produced via immunoSEQ multiplex PCR; TCRdb's table is partial and in-frame only. The sample holds approximately 220,000 clones, 75% to 80% seen once. The sequencing sample was made of PBMCs. The receptors stem from a man younger than 30 in good health and CMV-seronegative.

The V gene is TRBV4-3, the J gene TRBJ1-4; 7 nucleotides align to TRBD1. CDR1 and CDR2 (germline): LGHNA, YSLEER. V trimming: 4 bases; J trimming: 4 bases; junction bases outside the gene matches: 9. The CDR3 covers 16 residues. The CDR3: CASSRNTGENNEKLFF. In nucleotides, the CDR3 is TGCGCCAGCAGCCGCAATACAGGGGAAAATAATGAAAAACTGTTTTTT.

V and J are TRBV11-1 and TRBJ2-2, with D possibly matching TRBD2 (6 bases). The CDR3 extends over 17 amino acids. Germline V gene lookup returns CDR1 SGHAT and CDR2 FQDESV (reference sequence). The V gene lost 2 bases and the J gene lost 7 bases, with 20 bases spanning the gap. The CDR3 bases are TGTGCCAGCAGCTTATGGGATTGGGCTTCGGGGGACGGGGAGCTGTTTTTT. It yields the protein CASSLWDWASGDGELFF.

This chain uses TRBV9 with TRBJ2-7; D perhaps matches TRBD2 (6 bases). This CDR3 has 14 amino acids. V shed 4 bases and J shed 6 bases, with 17 bases lying between them. Germline loops: CDR1 SGDLS, CDR2 YYNGEE. In DNA form, the CDR3 reads TGTGCCAGCAGCCCTAGGGTCGAGGGAGGCGAGCAGTACTTC. Protein: CASSPRVEGGEQYF.

V usage is TRBV28 and J usage is TRBJ1-1; 10 bases align to TRBD1. The CDR3 contains 11 residues. V lost 5 bases and J lost 13; bases outside the gene matches: 4. Germline-derived CDR1 and CDR2 are MDHEN and SYDVKM. The CDR3 bases are TGTGCCAGCAGTACGACAGGGGGCGATTTCTTT. Encoded protein: CASSTTGGDFF.

The J gene is TRBJ2-7, the V gene TRBV30, with 9 bases identical to TRBD1. From germline, CDR1 is GTSNPN and CDR2 SVGIG (reference sequence). The trim removed 0 bases at V and 4 bases at J, leaving 7 bases unmatched. This CDR3 region has 15 residues. The DNA for the CDR3 is TGTGCCTGGAGTGTACTCGGGACAGGGCCTTACGAGCAGTACTTC. Encoded protein: CAWSVLGTGPYEQYF.

The gene calls are TRBV4-2 and TRBJ2-3; 11 positions match TRBD2. Germline trimming cut 4 bases from V and 2 bases from J; bases unmatched to any gene: 11. The length of the CDR3 is 18 residues. Germline V gives CDR1 LGHNA, CDR2 YNFKEQ. Written as DNA, the CDR3 is TGTGCCAGCAGCCGCGGTAATAGCGGGGGGGCCCTCACAGATACGCAGTATTTT. Translating it yields CASSRGNSGGALTDTQYF.

This clone has only a few counts. The V gene is TRBV7-9, the J gene TRBJ1-2, with D possibly matching TRBD1 (5 bases). CDR1 and CDR2 (germline): SEHNR, FQNEAQ (reference sequence). There are 12 residues in the CDR3. Trimming removed 3 bases from V and 6 bases from J, with 8 bases in between. The CDR3 here is CASSFTGDGYTF. CDR3 sequence (DNA): TGTGCCAGCAGCTTCACGGGGGATGGCTACACCTTC.